This T cell receptor (beta chain) was obtained from a study of blood T cell repertoires in COVID-19. At the level of the study: The samples span acute and convalescent COVID-19 from the United States, Italy and Spain. PBMCs, B-cell-depleted T cells, or T cells provided the cDNA or gDNA that made up the material.

Authors' analysis steps: From reference gene primer amplification, estimates of nucleated cell counts were derived. The method was immunoSEQ multiplex PCR; TCRdb's version includes in-frame clones alone and lacks a portion of them. From that table come the V and J calls and clone size; the DNA was used to work out D and trimming. The table includes about 80,000 clones, 70% to 80% detected once. Trimming cost V 5 bases and J 6 bases; bases outside gene matches: 9. In germline, CDR1 is SQVTM, CDR2 ANQGSEA. CDR3 length: 13 residues. The clonotype originates from a man aged 65 to 85 with active or convalescent COVID-19. The chain combines TRBV29-1 with TRBJ2-7, with 8 bases that match TRBD2. The sample was peripheral blood. DNA of the CDR3: TGCAGCGTTCGTCGGGGGGGTTCTGGCGAGCAGTACTTC. Protein sequence: CSVRRGGSGEQYF.